Sequencing of this T cell receptor (beta chain) was carried out in a study of cytomegalovirus exposure and HLA in healthy donors. Study-wide findings and caveats: A later examination showed that TCR association rates differed by HLA locus, with DRB1 most and HLA-C fewest.

The V gene's germline CDR1 is MNHEY and CDR2 SVGAGI. The CDR3 spans 14 residues. V lost 4 bases and J lost 0; bases outside the gene matches: 3. Remarks on this clone: What it recognizes is unknown.

Primers included in the PCR were 60 Vbeta and 13 Jbeta primers. Sequencing used immunoSEQ multiplex PCR; TCRdb keeps in-frame clones, though not all of them. Among 85,000 to 130,000 clones listed, roughly 75% were seen once. This chain joins TRBV6-5 and TRBJ2-7; 7 nucleotides match TRBD1. Sequenced sample: PBMCs. The source is a woman aged 18-29 years in good health and CMV-seropositive. CDR3 region: CASSWDSSSYEQYF. CDR3 coding DNA: TGTGCCAGCAGTTGGGACAGTAGCTCCTACGAGCAGTACTTC.